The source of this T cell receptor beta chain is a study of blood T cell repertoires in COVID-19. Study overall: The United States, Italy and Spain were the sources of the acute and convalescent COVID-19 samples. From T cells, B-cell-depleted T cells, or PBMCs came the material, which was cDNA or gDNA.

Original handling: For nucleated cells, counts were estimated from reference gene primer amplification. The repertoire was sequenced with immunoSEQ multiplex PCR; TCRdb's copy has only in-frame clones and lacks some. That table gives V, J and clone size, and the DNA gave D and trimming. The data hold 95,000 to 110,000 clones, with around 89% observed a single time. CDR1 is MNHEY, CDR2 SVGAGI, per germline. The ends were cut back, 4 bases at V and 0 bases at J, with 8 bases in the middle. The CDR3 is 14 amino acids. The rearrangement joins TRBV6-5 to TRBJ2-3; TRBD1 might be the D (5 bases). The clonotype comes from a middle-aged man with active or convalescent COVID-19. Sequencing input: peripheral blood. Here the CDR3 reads CASSLAGSTDTQYF. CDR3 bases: TGTGCCAGCAGTTTAGCAGGGAGCACAGATACGCAGTATTTT.